What follows are 29 T cell receptor beta chains derived from one specimen sequenced in a study of human T cells and chemical hapten exposure. Time point noted: pre-sensitization, week 0. Treatment indicated: therapeutic diphenylcyclopropenone sensitization with weekly scalp DPC. Someone pulled total RNA out of unfractionated whole blood. TCRdb re-called the RACE reads through MiXCR, storing one row per CDR3 protein. The repertoire holds roughly 36,000 distinct CDR3 sequences, with 10% to 13% as singletons. The sequencing used whole blood, collected in connection with sensitization to the hapten diphenylcyclopropenone (DPC). The source is a man aged 50 to 60 with alopecia areata. Some clones in this sample may be carry-over from other donors' samples.

This clonotype was observed a few times. V usage is TRBV6-2 or TRBV6-3 and J usage is TRBJ1-1; D not resolved. V was clipped by 5 bases and J by 4 bases, with 17 bases between them. Germline lookup yields CDR1 MNHEY and CDR2 SVGEGT. The CDR3 sequence is 15 residues long. The CDR3 DNA reads TGTGCCAGCAGTCGTGCCTCGAAGGCCGTCACTGAAGCTTTCTTT. It translates to CASSRASKAVTEAFF.

There are many counts of this clonotype. This chain joins TRBV11-3 and TRBJ2-1, with TRBD2 identical over 14 bases. There are 16 residues in the CDR3. The germline CDR1 and CDR2 sequences are SGHNT and YENEEA. J lost 4 bases, V lost 4 bases, and 3 bases had no gene match. This chain's CDR3 is CASSSRLAGGYNEQFF. The CDR3 nucleotides read TGTGCCAGCAGCTCCAGACTAGCGGGAGGGTACAATGAGCAGTTCTTC.

This clonotype has only a few counts. The J gene is TRBJ2-1, the V gene TRBV25-1; D gene unclear. V dropped 5 bases and J dropped 1 base, with 12 bases sitting between them. Germline V gene lookup returns CDR1 MGHDK and CDR2 SYGVNS. The CDR3 spans 15 residues. The CDR3 reads CASSPDRLSYNEQFF. The CDR3 nucleotides read TGTGCCAGCAGTCCAGACCGTCTGTCCTACAATGAGCAGTTCTTC.

This clonotype was seen at least ten times. The genes are TRBV6-4 and TRBJ2-1; 8 bases line up with TRBD2. The CDR3 length is 14 residues. V shed 4 bases and J 3 bases; nucleotides not matched to a gene: 2. The V gene's germline CDR1 is MRHNA and CDR2 SNTAGT. DNA for the CDR3: TGTGCCAGCAGTGGTAGCGGGATCTACAATGAGCAGTTCTTC. Protein sequence: CASSGSGIYNEQFF.

The chain carries TRBV29-1 and TRBJ2-7; 9 bases are a match to TRBD2. This CDR3 has 15 amino acids. Germline V gene lookup returns CDR1 SQVTM and CDR2 ANQGSEA. The trim removed 6 bases at V and 1 base at J, leaving 10 bases unmatched. CDR3 amino acids: CSVTGLAGLSYEQYF. The CDR3 nucleotides are TGCAGCGTGACCGGGCTAGCGGGACTTTCCTACGAGCAGTACTTC.

The genes are TRBV18 and TRBJ1-2; 8 bases match TRBD1. The CDR3 spans 15 residues. V trimming: 2 bases; J trimming: 3 bases; junction bases outside the gene matches: 5. Germline V gene data show CDR1 as KGHSH and CDR2 as LQKENI. The CDR3 DNA is TGTGCCAGCTCACCAGGACAGGGCCCGGACTATGGCTACACCTTC. Its translation is CASSPGQGPDYGYTF.

The rearrangement links TRBV9 to TRBJ1-1; TRBD1 agrees at 9 bases. This CDR3 is 16 amino acids long. Germline V gene data show CDR1 as SGDLS and CDR2 as YYNGEE. The trim removed 2 bases at V and 4 bases at J, leaving 9 bases unmatched. CDR3 protein: CASSVDVGQGITEAFF. In DNA, the CDR3 is TGTGCCAGCAGCGTCGACGTCGGACAGGGGATCACTGAAGCTTTCTTT.

The chain joins TRBV6-5 to TRBJ2-7; 7 positions match TRBD2. Per the germline V gene, CDR1 is MNHEY and CDR2 is SVGAGI. The CDR3 contains 16 residues. J was trimmed by 0 bases and V by 5 bases; bases with no gene match: 10. CDR3 loop: CASSRSSSGVSYEQYF. As DNA, the CDR3 is TGTGCCAGCAGTCGTTCTTCTAGCGGTGTCTCCTACGAGCAGTACTTC.

This clonotype occurred a few times. The chain has TRBV28 and TRBJ2-7; the D gene is possibly TRBD2 (6 bases). The germline CDR1 and CDR2 sequences are MDHEN and SYDVKM. Trimming removed 10 bases at V and 3 bases at J, with 10 bases between. The CDR3 has 11 amino acids. In nucleotides, the CDR3 is TGTGCCACGGGAGTTTACTACGAGCAGTACTTC. It yields the protein CATGVYYEQYF.

This clonotype was counted many times. The chain couples TRBV30 to TRBJ2-3; possibly TRBD1 for D (5 bases). Trimming took off 4 bases at V and 2 bases at J, with 7 bases between the two ends. The CDR3 is made up of 12 amino acids. Germline lookup yields CDR1 GTSNPN and CDR2 SVGIG (reference sequence). In DNA, the CDR3 is TGTGCCTGGAAAGGGGCCACAGATACGCAGTATTTT. Amino acids: CAWKGATDTQYF.

The chain has TRBV9 and TRBJ1-1, with 7 bases that match TRBD1. Trimming removed 0 bases from V and 9 bases from J; junction bases left unmatched: 8. This CDR3 is 14 amino acids long. Germline V gene lookup returns CDR1 SGDLS and CDR2 YYNGEE. The CDR3 DNA reads as TGTGCCAGCAGCGTAGGAGGGGGCGATTTAAAAGCTTTCTTT. Amino acid sequence: CASSVGGGDLKAFF.

This clonotype has at least ten counts. As DNA, the CDR3 is TGTGCCAGCAGCCCCCGCCAGGGACAGGGAGCGTCGGGGGCCAACGTCCTGACTTTC. It translates to CASSPRQGQGASGANVLTF. This chain joins TRBV7-9 and TRBJ2-6, with 9 positions matching TRBD1. CDR1 is SEHNR and CDR2 is FQNEAQ in the germline V gene (reference sequence). Trimming cost V 5 bases and J 4 bases; bases outside gene matches: 15. The CDR3 is made up of 19 amino acids.

This clonotype occurred many times. This chain links TRBV28 with TRBJ2-7; 7 bases fit TRBD1. After removal of 5 bases from V and 6 bases from J, the junction contained 7 bases not matched to a gene. The CDR3 is 13 amino acids. Per the germline V gene, CDR1 is MDHEN and CDR2 is SYDVKM. CDR3 protein: CASSPGQIFEQYF. The DNA for the CDR3 is TGTGCCAGCAGTCCGGGACAGATCTTCGAGCAGTACTTC.

The chain couples TRBV11-2 to TRBJ2-3, with 7 bases identical to TRBD2. The CDR3 covers 17 residues. Germline CDR1 and CDR2: SGHAT and FQNNGV. J gave up 4 bases and V 6 bases, and 16 bases lay outside the gene matches. The CDR3 loop reads CASSSLPPGLMPDTQYF. CDR3 sequence (DNA): TGTGCCAGCAGTTCTTTACCTCCGGGACTAATGCCAGATACGCAGTATTTT.

The sample holds a few counts of this clonotype. The rearrangement joins TRBV7-9 to TRBJ2-5; TRBD1 agrees at 8 bases. CDR1 and CDR2 from the germline V gene are SEHNR and FQNEAQ (reference sequence). With 6 bases clipped from V and 5 bases from J, the junction kept 5 bases outside the gene matches. The CDR3 has 13 amino acids. CDR3 coding DNA: TGTGCCAGCAGACTGACAGGGGTTGAGACCCAGTACTTC. Translated: CASRLTGVETQYF.

A few counts support this clonotype. V gene TRBV7-2 combines with J gene TRBJ2-7; maybe TRBD1 (7 bases). The CDR3 is 14 residues long. The germline V and J ends were trimmed by 5 bases and 7 bases, with 18 bases remaining between them. CDR1 and CDR2 from the germline V gene are SGHTA and FQGNSA. In DNA, the CDR3 is TGTGCCAGCAGCCTGGACAGGACTACGCGGGAGCAGTACTTC. Translation: CASSLDRTTREQYF.

This clonotype has at least ten counts. The rearrangement uses TRBV5-1 and TRBJ1-6; D is perhaps TRBD1 (6 bases). The germline V and J ends were trimmed by 1 base and 10 bases, with 12 bases remaining between them. The CDR3 spans 14 residues. Germline V gene lookup returns CDR1 SGHRS and CDR2 YFSETQ. This CDR3 is CASSLTGRWSPLHF. In nucleotides, the CDR3 is TGCGCCAGCAGCTTGACAGGGCGTTGGTCACCCCTCCACTTT. Drawing the rest from reference TRBV5-1 and TRBJ1-6, the complete variable domain is KAGVTQTPRYLIKTRGQQVTLSCSPISGHRSVSWYQQTPGQGLQFLFEYFSETQRNKGNFPGRFSGRQFSNSRSEMNVSTLELGDSALYLCASSLTGRWSPLHFGNGTRLTVT.

There are many counts of this clonotype. The chain employs TRBV20-1 and TRBJ2-6; D is undetermined. The CDR3 length is 15 residues. From germline, CDR1 is DFQATT and CDR2 SNEGSKA (reference sequence). V was cut by 4 bases and J by 0 bases, with 10 bases left in between. CDR3 DNA: TGCAGTGCTATCGACGGTGGCTCTGGGGCCAACGTCCTGACTTTC. Amino acids: CSAIDGGSGANVLTF.

This clonotype was seen many times. The rearrangement links TRBV7-9 to TRBJ1-4; D is ambiguous. This CDR3 has 16 amino acids. Trimming left V 4 bases short and J 0 bases short, with 12 bases between. In germline, CDR1 is SEHNR, CDR2 FQNEAQ (reference sequence). CDR3 in DNA: TGTGCCAGCAGCTCCGTGGGGAGGGCAACTAATGAAAAACTGTTTTTT. Its translation: CASSSVGRATNEKLFF.

The chain couples TRBV10-2 to TRBJ1-5; 10 bases agree with TRBD1. This CDR3 region has 16 residues. Germline assignment: CDR1 WSHSY and CDR2 SAAADI. V gave up 8 bases and J gave up 4 bases; unmatched junction bases: 11. CDR3: CASGEIWDRGNQPQHF. Written as DNA, the CDR3 is TGCGCCAGCGGGGAAATTTGGGACAGGGGTAATCAGCCCCAGCATTTT.

There are many counts of this clonotype. V and J are TRBV9 and TRBJ2-2, with 9 positions matching TRBD1. Germline V gene data show CDR1 as SGDLS and CDR2 as YYNGEE. V trimming: 2 bases; J trimming: 4 bases; junction bases outside the gene matches: 6. This CDR3 spans 16 amino acids. Here the CDR3 DNA reads TGTGCCAGCAGCGTCATGGGACAGGGCCCCACCGGGGAGCTGTTTTTT. It encodes CASSVMGQGPTGELFF.

This clonotype was counted many times. The chain is built from TRBV6-1 and TRBJ1-5, with 8 bases that match TRBD1. The CDR3 has 16 amino acids. CDR1 MNHNS and CDR2 SASEGT come from the germline V gene. Trimming took 4 bases from V and 4 from J; bases not matched to a gene: 9. CDR3 in DNA: TGTGCCAGCAGTGGGACAGGGACCCTAGCAAATCAGCCCCAGCATTTT. As protein: CASSGTGTLANQPQHF.

This clonotype occurred many times. The chain uses TRBV13 and TRBJ1-5, with 7 bases matching TRBD1. The CDR3 extends over 14 amino acids. The V gene end was trimmed by 5 bases and the J gene end by 6 bases; junction bases not matched to a gene: 7. CDR1 PRHDT and CDR2 FYEKMQ come from the germline V gene (reference sequence). The CDR3 here is CASSLPGGGQPQHF. The CDR3 DNA follows: TGTGCCAGCAGCCTCCCAGGGGGTGGTCAGCCCCAGCATTTT.

Turning to this clonotype: A read error may produce the germline difference seen at one junction end. This chain links TRBV29-1 with TRBJ2-6; TRBD2 aligns across 10 bases. The CDR3 spans 16 residues. CDR1 and CDR2 from the germline V gene are SQVTM and ANQGSEA. CDR3 in amino acids: CSVEAGGASGANVLTF. As DNA, the CDR3 is TGCAGCGTCGAAGCGGGAGGGGCCTCTGGGGCCAACGTCCTGACTTTC.

By share, this clonotype ranks as medium-sized. The J gene is TRBJ2-2, the V gene TRBV7-9; D might be TRBD2 (5 bases). This CDR3 spans 16 amino acids. In germline, CDR1 is SEHNR, CDR2 FQNEAQ (reference sequence). The V end was cut by 5 bases, the J end by 0 bases, with 13 bases between. CDR3 coding DNA: TGTGCCAGCAGCCCCCCGGACTCCACGAACACCGGGGAGCTGTTTTTT. Encoded protein: CASSPPDSTNTGELFF.

The rearrangement joins TRBV5-4 to TRBJ1-2, with D possibly being TRBD1 (5 bases). This CDR3 spans 14 amino acids. Trimming removed 9 bases from V and 3 bases from J, with 18 bases in between. Germline CDR1 and CDR2: SGHNT and YYREEE (reference sequence). CDR3 nucleotides: TGTGCCATTAATTCCGGGGCCCGAGACTATGGCTACACCTTC. Translating gives CAINSGARDYGYTF.

The V call is TRBV20-1, the J call TRBJ1-2; D uncertain. The length of the CDR3 is 12 residues. Trimming removed 0 bases from V and 8 bases from J, with 10 bases in between. Germline values: CDR1 DFQATT, CDR2 SNEGSKA (reference sequence). The CDR3 is CSAREPAEGYTF. The CDR3 nucleotides are TGCAGTGCTAGAGAACCGGCGGAAGGCTACACCTTC.

The chain joins TRBV7-9 to TRBJ2-7; the match to TRBD1 covers 8 bases. The CDR3 runs to 13 residues. V gave up 5 bases and J gave up 6 bases; unmatched junction bases: 6. CDR1 is SEHNR and CDR2 is FQNEAQ in the germline V gene (reference sequence). CDR3 sequence: CASSMTGAGEQYF. CDR3 bases: TGTGCCAGCAGCATGACAGGGGCGGGCGAGCAGTACTTC.

This clonotype showed up many times. The chain has TRBV9 and TRBJ2-5; 7 bases fit TRBD2. The CDR3 consists of 16 residues. Germline trimming cut 2 bases from V and 2 bases from J; bases unmatched to any gene: 9. Germline V gene sequence: CDR1 SGDLS, CDR2 YYNGEE. CDR3 protein: CASSVGSGPLQETQYF. CDR3 DNA: TGTGCCAGCAGCGTGGGTAGCGGGCCGTTACAAGAGACCCAGTACTTC.